This is a list of T cell receptor beta chains from one sample in a study of blood T cells in healthy people across ages. TCRdb recomputed calls from the 5' RACE reads with MiXCR, one row per CDR3 protein. The sample lists roughly 800,000 distinct CDR3 sequences; roughly 24% were seen once. These data also formed part of another study, on T cells of mothers and their children.

The source material was blood. The source is a boy younger than 18 in good health. CDR3s include the opening cysteine and the closing phenylalanine or tryptophan. The order of the fields is V gene, J gene, clone size, D gene, CDR3 protein, CDR3 DNA. A D gene is named only where the DNA matches it firmly. For some rows the clone size is stated as once, few or many, or as a class when expanded; others skip it.

TRBV6-6	TRBJ2-3	few	NA	CASSYSGATDTQYF	TGTGCCAGCAGTTACTCGGGGGCGACAGATACGCAGTATTTT
TRBV6-6	TRBJ2-3	few	TRBD2	CASIWGGDTDTQYF	TGTGCCAGCATTTGGGGGGGGGACACAGATACGCAGTATTTT
TRBV20-1	TRBJ2-5	NA	NA	CSARDVGGRETQYF	TGCAGTGCTAGAGATGTTGGGGGTCGAGAGACCCAGTACTTC
TRBV4-1	TRBJ2-2	NA	NA	CASSQGRTGTGELFF	TGCGCCAGCAGCCAAGGTCGGACGGGAACCGGGGAGCTGTTTTTT
TRBV6-5	TRBJ2-7	few	NA	CASSYSSSIAYSYEQYF	TGTGCCAGCAGTTACTCGTCGTCGATAGCTTACTCCTACGAGCAGTACTTC
TRBV28	TRBJ2-2	few	NA	CASRGGGANTGELFF	TGTGCCAGCAGGGGAGGGGGCGCGAACACCGGGGAGCTGTTTTTT
TRBV7-9	TRBJ2-1	few	NA	CASSPRPDSSYNEQFF	TGTGCCAGCAGTCCGAGACCCGATAGCTCCTACAATGAGCAGTTCTTC
TRBV15	TRBJ2-2	NA	NA	CATRLTGELFF	TGTGCCACCCGCCTCACCGGGGAGCTGTTTTTT
TRBV3-1	TRBJ1-6	many	TRBD1	CASSQEDRRNSPLHF	TGTGCCAGCAGCCAGGAGGACAGGAGAAATTCACCCCTCCACTTT
TRBV10-3	TRBJ2-2	few	NA	CAISEGRIDTGELSF	TGTGCCATCAGTGAGGGACGGATCGACACCGGGGAGCTGTCTTTT
TRBV5-8	TRBJ2-5	few	NA	CASSRDQGETQYF	TGTGCCAGCAGCCGGGACCAAGGGGAGACCCAGTACTTC
TRBV28	TRBJ2-2	NA	NA	CASSLRQVGELFF	TGTGCCAGCAGTTTAAGGCAGGTCGGGGAGCTGTTTTTT
TRBV4-1	TRBJ2-2	NA	TRBD1	CASSLGQGLTGELFF	TGCGCCAGCAGCCTTGGACAGGGTCTGACCGGGGAGCTGTTTTTT
TRBV20-1	TRBJ2-5	NA	NA	CSARGSRARGLQETQYF	TGCAGTGCTAGAGGATCGCGGGCGCGGGGCCTCCAAGAGACCCAGTACTTC
TRBV4-1	TRBJ2-5	NA	NA	CASSQIGGDPQETQYF	TGCGCCAGCAGCCAGATTGGCGGAGATCCTCAAGAGACCCAGTACTTC
TRBV20-1	TRBJ1-2	few	NA	CSARDVQGRGGGYTF	TGCAGTGCTAGAGATGTCCAGGGGAGAGGGGGTGGCTACACCTTC
TRBV5-6	TRBJ1-6	NA	NA	CASSLQTLYNSPLHF	TGTGCCAGCAGCTTGCAGACGCTCTATAATTCACCCCTCCACTTT
TRBV5-1	TRBJ1-5	few	NA	CASSLAGAGQPQHF	TGCGCCAGCAGCTTGGCAGGGGCGGGTCAGCCCCAGCATTTT